The 25 T cell receptor beta chains below all came from one sample that was sequenced in a study of T cell repertoires in cytomegalovirus infection. From the reads, TCRdb called clonotypes with MiXCR, one entry per CDR3 protein. The profile shows 150,000 to 200,000 distinct CDR3 sequences, over 15% of them singletons. Sequenced material: CD8+ T cells from PBMCs. These receptors were obtained from a human donor in good health (CMV status not recorded). Some clones in this sample may be carry-over from other donors' samples.

This clonotype was counted between two and nine times. The chain recombines TRBV28 with TRBJ2-7; D gene ambiguous. The germline gives CDR1 MDHEN, CDR2 SYDVKM. The CDR3 has 12 residues. Trimming stripped 6 bases from V and 5 bases from J, with 11 bases between. CDR3 coding DNA: TGTGCCAGCAGCCCTCTTGGGGACGAGCAGTACTTC. This sequence encodes CASSPLGDEQYF.

The genes are TRBV7-9 and TRBJ1-2; no reliable D call. The ends were cut back, 7 bases at V and 3 bases at J, with 15 bases in the middle. Per germline, CDR1 SEHNR and CDR2 FQNEAQ (reference sequence). The CDR3 sequence is 14 residues long. For the CDR3, the DNA is TGTGCCAGCACCTCCGCCCAACGAGACTATGGCTACACCTTC. Translated: CASTSAQRDYGYTF.

The chain carries TRBV28 and TRBJ2-2, with 7 bases identical to TRBD2. CDR3 length: 14 residues. The germline V gene encodes CDR1 MDHEN and CDR2 SYDVKM. J was trimmed by 6 bases and V by 6 bases; bases with no gene match: 7. The CDR3 DNA reads TGTGCCAGCAGGGACTTCCGGGGGGCCGGGGAGCTGTTTTTT. Amino acids: CASRDFRGAGELFF.

The rearrangement uses TRBV28 and TRBJ2-1, with a weak D call TRBD2 (6 bases). The V gene lost 2 bases and the J gene lost 9 bases, with 8 bases spanning the gap. Looked up from germline, CDR1 is MDHEN and CDR2 is SYDVKM. The CDR3 has 12 amino acids. The chain's CDR3 is CASSLLAREQFF. As DNA, the CDR3 is TGTGCCAGCAGTTTACTAGCGCGTGAGCAGTTCTTC.

The chain has TRBV12-5 and TRBJ1-2, with D tentatively TRBD1 (5 bases). Germline V gene sequence: CDR1 LGHNT, CDR2 FRNRAP. V gave up 3 bases and J gave up 7 bases, with 15 bases separating them. The CDR3 length is 14 residues. The CDR3 here is CASGFPGTPAGYTF. The CDR3 nucleotides are TGTGCTAGTGGTTTCCCCGGGACGCCGGCTGGCTACACCTTC.

The V and J genes are TRBV4-2 and TRBJ2-7; weak D call: TRBD2 (6 bases). V was trimmed by 5 bases and J by 7 bases, leaving 15 bases between them. This CDR3 has 13 amino acids. Germline values: CDR1 LGHNA, CDR2 YNFKEQ. Written as DNA, the CDR3 is TGTGCCAGCAGCGAACTCGGGGGTTTTGAGCAGTACTTC. Its translation is CASSELGGFEQYF.

This clonotype was counted only a few times. The rearrangement joins TRBV6-1 to TRBJ2-2; the D call may be TRBD1 or TRBD2 (5 bases each). V lost 5 bases, J lost 0 bases, and 10 bases lay in between. The CDR3 length is 15 residues. Germline V CDR1 and CDR2: MNHNS, SASEGT. The DNA of the CDR3 is TGTGCCAGCAGTCCGGGGACGGCGAACACCGGGGAGCTGTTTTTT. This codes for CASSPGTANTGELFF.

V is TRBV7-6 and J is TRBJ2-5, with TRBD1 matching over 7 bases. The J segment lost 1 base and the V segment lost 3 bases, leaving 5 bases of the junction unmatched. Germline values: CDR1 SGHVS, CDR2 FNYEAQ. The CDR3 covers 15 residues. CDR3 region: CASSFRTGIQETQYF. CDR3 DNA sequence: TGTGCCAGCAGCTTCCGGACAGGAATCCAAGAGACCCAGTACTTC.

This chain joins TRBV7-3 and TRBJ2-1; D not certain. Trimming removed 5 bases from V and 0 bases from J, with 17 bases in between. Germline CDR1 and CDR2: SGHTA and FQGTGA. This CDR3 has 17 residues. Written as DNA, the CDR3 is TGTGCCAGCAGCCTAAAGCCCAGCGCCTTCTCCTACAATGAGCAGTTCTTC. As protein: CASSLKPSAFSYNEQFF.

The chain is built from TRBV12-3 or TRBV12-4 and TRBJ2-2, with 10 bases identical to TRBD1. The ends lost 7 bases at V and 5 bases at J; junction bases unmatched: 10. This CDR3 has 16 amino acids. The CDR3 nucleotides are TGTGCCAGCAACGGACAGGGGGTTCTCCAAACCGGGGAGCTGTTTTTT. Its protein product is CASNGQGVLQTGELFF.

This clonotype showed up just a few times. This may arise from a read error, as a much more abundant clone is one base away. The V and J genes are TRBV2 and TRBJ2-7, with D possibly being TRBD2 (5 bases). The CDR3 extends over 10 amino acids. Trimming shortened V by 8 bases and J by 7 bases, and 9 bases separated the two germline ends. CDR1 and CDR2 (germline): SNHLY, FYNNEI. The CDR3, as DNA: TGTGCCAGCGAGGGTGCGGAGCAGTACTTC. This sequence encodes CASEGAEQYF.

The chain is built from TRBV7-3 and TRBJ2-3; 11 bases are a match to TRBD2. This CDR3 has 16 amino acids. Germline loops: CDR1 SGHTA, CDR2 FQGTGA. The V segment lost 3 bases and the J segment 5 bases; nucleotides outside the gene matches: 7. The CDR3 coding sequence is TGTGCCAGCAGCTTCTATAGCGGGAGGGCCGGAGATACGCAGTATTTT. It translates to CASSFYSGRAGDTQYF. Full variable domain (outside the CDR3, taken from reference TRBV7-3 and TRBJ2-3): GAGVSQTPSNKVTEKGKYVELRCDPISGHTALYWYRQSLGQGPEFLIYFQGTGAADDSGLPNDRFFAVRPEGSVSTLKIQRTERGDSAVYLCASSFYSGRAGDTQYFGPGTRLTVL.

The chain has TRBV13 and TRBJ1-2; D is undetermined. V dropped 5 bases and J dropped 0 bases, with 7 bases sitting between them. Germline V CDR1 and CDR2: PRHDT, FYEKMQ (reference sequence). This CDR3 region has 13 residues. In DNA form, the CDR3 reads TGTGCCAGCAGCGCCACAGCTAACTATGGCTACACCTTC. This sequence encodes CASSATANYGYTF.

This clonotype has just one count. The chain joins TRBV6-1 to TRBJ2-5; D call uncertain. V shed 1 base and J shed 4 bases, with 16 bases lying between them. This CDR3 is built from 16 residues. Per the germline V gene, CDR1 is MNHNS and CDR2 is SASEGT. CDR3 coding DNA: TGTGCCAGCAGTGAAGATCCGGTTCCCGAGGTAGAGACCCAGTACTTC. It is translated as CASSEDPVPEVETQYF.

This clonotype appeared a few times. Since a much larger clone is just one base distant, this may be a read error. The chain recombines TRBV7-2 with TRBJ2-3; a possible D gene is TRBD1 (6 bases). Trimming cost V 3 bases and J 2 bases, with 12 bases left between them. This CDR3 is built from 15 residues. Germline V lookup: CDR1 SGHTA, CDR2 FQGNSA. CDR3 protein: CASSFRDTTTDTQYF. CDR3 nucleotides: TGTGCCAGCAGCTTCCGGGACACCACCACAGATACGCAGTATTTT.

This clonotype was recorded a few times. The chain uses TRBV6-2 or TRBV6-3 and TRBJ2-1, with 16 bases matching TRBD2. This CDR3 is 19 amino acids long. J was trimmed by 6 bases and V by 8 bases; bases with no gene match: 16. Germline V CDR1 and CDR2: MNHEY, SVGEGT. The CDR3 is CASWGLAGGPTYLRNEQFF. The DNA of the CDR3 is TGTGCCAGCTGGGGACTAGCGGGGGGGCCTACCTACCTCCGCAATGAGCAGTTCTTC.

The chain uses TRBV28 and TRBJ1-4; D gene uncertain. The CDR3 is made up of 13 amino acids. V was clipped by 3 bases and J by 14 bases, with 16 bases between them. Germline V gene lookup returns CDR1 MDHEN and CDR2 SYDVKM. The CDR3 reads CASSFHRGKGLFF. As DNA, the CDR3 is TGTGCCAGCAGTTTTCATCGGGGAAAAGGGCTGTTTTTT.

V and J are TRBV20-1 and TRBJ2-5; TRBD2 matches at 11 bases. CDR3 length equals 17 residues. V lost 0 bases and J lost 1; bases outside the gene matches: 7. From germline, CDR1 is DFQATT and CDR2 SNEGSKA (reference sequence). The DNA of the CDR3 is TGCAGTGCTAGAGATTGGCTAGCGGGGGGCCTCCAAGAGACCCAGTACTTC. The encoded protein is CSARDWLAGGLQETQYF.

The chain couples TRBV4-1 to TRBJ2-7, with D hard to call. Trimming removed 1 base from V and 3 bases from J, with 10 bases in between. CDR3 size: 14 residues. Looked up from germline, CDR1 is MGHRA and CDR2 is YSYEKL. For the CDR3, the DNA is TGCGCCAGCAGCCAAGGGTCCCGAAACTACGAGCAGTACTTC. Translated: CASSQGSRNYEQYF.

This clonotype was seen many times. The gene calls are TRBV7-2 and TRBJ2-3, with D possibly called TRBD1 or TRBD2 (5 bases each). Germline-derived CDR1 and CDR2 are SGHTA and FQGNSA. This CDR3 is 15 amino acids long. The V and J ends lost 1 base and 3 bases respectively, with 11 bases between them. CDR3 nucleotides: TGTGCCAGCAGCTTAGGAGGGGCGGAGACAGATACGCAGTATTTT. It is translated as CASSLGGAETDTQYF.

The V call is TRBV7-2, the J call TRBJ2-7; the D gene could be TRBD1 or TRBD2 (5 bases each). Trimming took 5 bases from V and 2 from J, leaving 16 bases between them. Germline CDR1 reads SGHTA; CDR2 reads FQGNSA. This CDR3 is 15 amino acids long. DNA of the CDR3: TGTGCCAGCAGCCTGCACGGGACGGCCACCTACGAGCAGTACTTC. It is translated as CASSLHGTATYEQYF.

This chain uses TRBV6-4 with TRBJ2-1; D may be TRBD2 (6 bases). In germline, CDR1 is MRHNA, CDR2 SNTAGT. The CDR3 spans 15 residues. V lost 4 bases and J 4 bases, leaving 14 bases between the germline ends. CDR3 protein: CASSATSRGYNEQFF. In DNA, the CDR3 is TGTGCCAGCAGTGCCACTAGCCGGGGGTACAATGAGCAGTTCTTC.

V is TRBV28 and J is TRBJ2-2; D is unclear. This CDR3 is built from 14 residues. Germline V gene data show CDR1 as MDHEN and CDR2 as SYDVKM. V shed 5 bases and J shed 0 bases, with 7 bases lying between them. The CDR3 region has the DNA TGTGCCAGCAGTCCGGCCACGAACACCGGGGAGCTGTTTTTT. Amino acids: CASSPATNTGELFF.

A few counts support this clonotype. The chain employs TRBV20-1 and TRBJ2-7; a weak D match, TRBD2 (7 bases). The V and J ends lost 3 bases and 2 bases respectively, with 20 bases between them. The CDR3 consists of 16 residues. Germline V gene sequence: CDR1 DFQATT, CDR2 SNEGSKA (reference sequence). This CDR3 is CSAREGGSGSTYEQYF. Here the CDR3 DNA reads TGCAGTGCTAGGGAGGGGGGGAGCGGGTCCACCTACGAGCAGTACTTC.

There are a few counts of this clonotype. This sequence joins TRBV2 and TRBJ1-5; D perhaps matches TRBD1 (6 bases). V shed 3 bases and J shed 7 bases, with 16 bases lying between them. Germline V gene data show CDR1 as SNHLY and CDR2 as FYNNEI. The CDR3 runs 15 residues. Written as DNA, the CDR3 is TGTGCCAGCAGTGAGGAGGGACAACCTGACCAGCCCCAGCATTTT. This encodes CASSEEGQPDQPQHF. The full variable domain, rest sourced from reference TRBV2 and TRBJ1-5, is EPEVTQTPSHQVTQMGQEVILRCVPISNHLYFYWYRQILGQKVEFLVSFYNNEISEKSEIFDDQFSVERPDGSNFTLKIRSTKLEDSAMYFCASSEEGQPDQPQHFGDGTRLSIL.